Following are 15 T cell receptor beta chains from one sample sequenced in a study of T cell responses to AZD1222 COVID-19 vaccine. Sequencing used immunoSEQ multiplex PCR; TCRdb keeps in-frame clones, though not all of them. The repertoire holds about 120,000 clones, with just under 95% as singletons. The sequencing used peripheral blood, collected on day 0 of AZD1222 vaccination. All receptors come from an adult in good health.

The chain has TRBV5-1 and TRBJ1-5; 8 nucleotides match TRBD1. Germline V gene data show CDR1 as SGHRS and CDR2 as YFSETQ. The trim removed 3 bases at V and 1 base at J, leaving 3 bases unmatched. This CDR3 spans 15 amino acids. This CDR3 is CASSSGTGSNQPQHF. The CDR3 nucleotides are TGCGCCAGCAGCTCTGGGACAGGAAGCAATCAGCCCCAGCATTTT.

This chain uses TRBV3-1 (or the pseudogene TRBV3-2) with TRBJ1-1; D possibly corresponds to TRBD1 (6 bases). The CDR3 extends over 14 amino acids. V was shortened by 4 bases and J by 5 bases, with 14 bases between the two germline ends. The germline V gene has CDR1 LGHDT and CDR2 YNNKEL (reference sequence). The CDR3 here is CASSLIQGGTEAFF. Written as DNA, the CDR3 is TGTGCCAGCAGCCTCATACAGGGTGGTACTGAAGCTTTCTTT.

This clone was seen just once. The chain has TRBV19 and TRBJ2-2, with TRBD2 as a possible D gene (6 bases). Trimming took 2 bases from V and 4 from J, leaving 11 bases between them. CDR1 and CDR2 from the germline V gene are LNHDA and SQIVND (reference sequence). The CDR3 loop spans 15 amino acids. CDR3 in DNA: TGTGCCAGTAGTATACTGGGGGGTGGCACCGGGGAGCTGTTTTTT. It codes for CASSILGGGTGELFF.

The chain recombines TRBV7-2 with TRBJ2-2, with D perhaps matching TRBD2 (6 bases). V was shortened by 0 bases and J by 8 bases, with 13 bases between the two germline ends. Germline V CDR1 and CDR2: SGHTA, FQGNSA. The CDR3 contains 15 residues. The CDR3 region is CASSLASTSRGELFF. The CDR3 DNA follows: TGTGCCAGCAGCTTAGCGTCGACTAGTCGGGGGGAGCTGTTTTTT.

CDR3 nucleotides: TGTGCCAGCAGTCTCCCTCCCCAGACCCAGTACTTC. This gives the protein CASSLPPQTQYF. The chain couples TRBV6-2 or TRBV6-3 to TRBJ2-5, with no clear D. The germline V gene has CDR1 MNHEY and CDR2 SVGEGT. This CDR3 has 12 amino acids. Trimming removed 5 bases at V and 6 bases at J, with 10 bases between.

The chain uses TRBV24-1 and TRBJ1-3; D is unresolved. Germline loops: CDR1 KGHDR, CDR2 SFDVKD. V lost 0 bases to trimming and J lost 4 bases, with 6 bases between them. The CDR3 extends over 14 amino acids. The CDR3 DNA reads TGTGCCACCAGTGATTTGCCTGAGGGAAACACCATATATTTT. Translating gives CATSDLPEGNTIYF.

The chain employs TRBV5-1 and TRBJ1-2; the match to TRBD1 covers 8 bases. The germline V gene encodes CDR1 SGHRS and CDR2 YFSETQ. Unmatched junction bases numbered 8, after V lost 4 bases and J lost 3 bases. The CDR3 covers 15 residues. The CDR3: CASSALTGVYYGYTF. The CDR3 coding sequence is TGCGCCAGCAGCGCCTTGACAGGGGTATACTATGGCTACACCTTC.

This sequence joins TRBV28 and TRBJ2-7, with D perhaps TRBD2 (6 bases). Germline values: CDR1 MDHEN, CDR2 SYDVKM. V lost 7 bases and J lost 0, with 10 bases in between. This CDR3 comprises 13 residues. In nucleotides, the CDR3 is TGTGCCAGCACCGCGGGATTCTCCTACGAGCAGTACTTC. Translating it yields CASTAGFSYEQYF.

V is TRBV9 and J is TRBJ2-1, with a weak D call TRBD2 (7 bases). The CDR3 covers 16 residues. In germline, CDR1 is SGDLS, CDR2 YYNGEE. V lost 4 bases, J lost 7 bases, and 21 bases lay in between. Here the CDR3 reads CASSPDLAEGGNEQFF. The DNA of the CDR3 is TGTGCCAGCAGCCCCGACCTGGCCGAGGGGGGGAATGAGCAGTTCTTC. The complete variable domain, with remaining parts taken from reference TRBV9 and TRBJ2-1, reads DSGVTQTPKHLITATGQRVTLRCSPRSGDLSVYWYQQSLDQGLQFLIQYYNGEERAKGNILERFSAQQFPDLHSELNLSSLELGDSALYFCASSPDLAEGGNEQFFGPGTRLTVL.

This clone appeared once. The V gene is TRBV11-2, the J gene TRBJ2-7; no clear D gene. Per germline, CDR1 SGHAT and CDR2 FQNNGV. Deletions cut 5 bases from V and 3 bases from J, with 8 bases between. This CDR3 comprises 12 residues. The CDR3 reads CASSPTDYEQYF. DNA of the CDR3: TGTGCCAGCAGCCCCACAGACTACGAGCAGTACTTC.

This clone was seen more than once but under ten times. The chain links TRBV7-2 to TRBJ2-5; TRBD1 is a possible D gene (6 bases). Germline assignment: CDR1 SGHTA and CDR2 FQGNSA. Deletions cut 4 bases from V and 5 bases from J, with 11 bases between. The CDR3 loop spans 13 amino acids. The CDR3 DNA reads as TGTGCCAGCAGCTATAACAGGGCCGAGACCCAGTACTTC. Its protein is CASSYNRAETQYF.

This chain uses TRBV3-1 (or the pseudogene TRBV3-2) with TRBJ2-1, with D unresolved. The CDR3 length is 12 residues. Germline CDR1 reads LGHDT; CDR2 reads YNNKEL (reference sequence). Trimming took off 4 bases at V and 8 bases at J, with 9 bases between the two ends. For the CDR3, the DNA is TGTGCCAGCAGCCCTCAGCGCGATGAGCAGTTCTTC. Translation gives CASSPQRDEQFF.

The chain uses TRBV5-1 and TRBJ2-1; 8 bases are a match to TRBD2. Germline-derived CDR1 and CDR2 are SGHRS and YFSETQ. This CDR3 contains 15 residues. J lost 2 bases, V lost 4 bases, and 5 bases had no gene match. CDR3 in DNA: TGCGCCAGCAGCCTAGAGCGGGAGCCCTACAATGAGCAGTTCTTC. This sequence encodes CASSLEREPYNEQFF. Complete variable domain (other parts from reference TRBV5-1 and TRBJ2-1): KAGVTQTPRYLIKTRGQQVTLSCSPISGHRSVSWYQQTPGQGLQFLFEYFSETQRNKGNFPGRFSGRQFSNSRSEMNVSTLELGDSALYLCASSLEREPYNEQFFGPGTRLTVL.

The genes are TRBV19 and TRBJ2-1; no firm D call. The CDR3 extends over 13 amino acids. Germline CDR1 reads LNHDA; CDR2 reads SQIVND (reference sequence). Trimming left V 1 base short and J 4 bases short, with 5 bases between. The CDR3 nucleotides are TGTGCCAGTAGTATAGGAGTATACAATGAGCAGTTCTTC. This encodes CASSIGVYNEQFF.

The J gene is TRBJ2-5, the V gene TRBV5-1; unclear D gene. V was shortened by 0 bases and J by 4 bases, with 13 bases between the two germline ends. This CDR3 is built from 15 residues. Germline CDR1 is SGHRS and CDR2 is YFSETQ. CDR3 amino acids: CASSLEGNIGETQYF. DNA of the CDR3: TGCGCCAGCAGCTTGGAGGGCAATATTGGAGAGACCCAGTACTTC.